These 21 T cell receptor beta chains were all obtained from the same sample, sequenced in a study of shared clonotypes between healthy human individuals. Some clones are missing from TCRdb's copy, which holds only in-frame ones; the method was immunoSEQ multiplex PCR. In the table there are around 340,000 clones, roughly 70% of which are singletons. The sequencing input was memory CD4+ T cells sorted from blood. This sample's subset: CD45RA-negative fraction. Receptors originate from a man younger than 40 in good health.

This chain uses TRBV11-2 with TRBJ1-2; D is uncertain. Per the germline V gene, CDR1 is SGHAT and CDR2 is FQNNGV. V shed 2 bases and J shed 4 bases, with 8 bases lying between them. CDR3 length: 13 residues. The DNA for the CDR3 is TGTGCCAGCAGCTTATCAGGTGGCTATGGCTACACCTTC. Residues: CASSLSGGYGYTF.

The chain carries TRBV9 and TRBJ1-1; TRBD1 matches at 7 bases. Losses at the gene ends were 3 bases for V and 6 bases for J; bases not matched to a gene: 2. Germline assignment: CDR1 SGDLS and CDR2 YYNGEE. The CDR3 sequence is 12 residues long. CDR3 protein: CASSEQGSEAFF. DNA of the CDR3: TGTGCCAGCAGCGAACAGGGGTCTGAAGCTTTCTTT. Full variable domain (remainder filled in from reference TRBV9 and TRBJ1-1): DSGVTQTPKHLITATGQRVTLRCSPRSGDLSVYWYQQSLDQGLQFLIQYYNGEERAKGNILERFSAQQFPDLHSELNLSSLELGDSALYFCASSEQGSEAFFGQGTRLTVV.

The V call is TRBV19, the J call TRBJ2-1; 13 bases map to TRBD2. The V gene's germline CDR1 is LNHDA and CDR2 SQIVND (reference sequence). V shed 4 bases, J shed 2 bases, and the junction held 5 bases outside the gene matches. This CDR3 has 17 residues. The CDR3 spells CASSRTSGSRPYNEQFF. In DNA, the CDR3 is TGTGCCAGTAGTAGGACTAGCGGGAGTCGCCCCTACAATGAGCAGTTCTTC.

In its sample, this clone was seen a few times. The rearrangement joins TRBV9 to TRBJ2-1, with a tentative D call TRBD1 (7 bases). The germline V and J ends were trimmed by 1 base and 8 bases, with 13 bases remaining between them. The germline V gene encodes CDR1 SGDLS and CDR2 YYNGEE. The CDR3 sequence is 14 residues long. DNA for the CDR3: TGTGCCAGCAGCGTATTAGGGGGCGGGGATGAGCAGTTCTTC. Residues: CASSVLGGGDEQFF.

Regarding this clone: Other nucleotide sequences from this sample produce the same CDR3. The CDR3 protein is CASSFAKETQYF. CDR3 bases: TGTGCCAGCAGCTTTGCCAAAGAGACCCAGTACTTC. This chain joins TRBV7-2 and TRBJ2-5; D is uncertain. There are 12 residues in the CDR3. V was pared by 3 bases and J by 3 bases, with 5 bases between. Germline V CDR1 and CDR2: SGHTA, FQGNSA.

The V call is TRBV19, the J call TRBJ2-3; 9 bases fit TRBD2. CDR1 and CDR2 (germline): LNHDA, SQIVND (reference sequence). This CDR3 is 14 amino acids long. J was trimmed by 1 base and V by 8 bases; bases with no gene match: 4. The CDR3 loop reads CASGASGGTDTQYF. DNA for the CDR3: TGTGCCAGTGGGGCTAGCGGGGGCACAGATACGCAGTATTTT. The variable domain in full, completed from reference TRBV19 and TRBJ2-3, reads DGGITQSPKYLFRKEGQNVTLSCEQNLNHDAMYWYRQDPGQGLRLIYYSQIVNDFQKGDIAEGYSVSREKKESFPLTVTSAQKNPTAFYLCASGASGGTDTQYFGPGTRLTVL.

This sequence joins TRBV5-1 and TRBJ1-3; 8 nucleotides align to TRBD1. With 4 bases clipped from V and 0 bases from J, the junction kept 15 bases outside the gene matches. The CDR3 runs 19 residues. In germline, CDR1 is SGHRS, CDR2 YFSETQ. CDR3 DNA: TGCGCCAGCAGCCCCATGTGGACAGGGTCGAGGAGCTCTGGAAACACCATATATTTT. Amino acid sequence: CASSPMWTGSRSSGNTIYF.

The J gene is TRBJ2-3, the V gene TRBV7-2; D is unclear. This CDR3 is 15 amino acids long. Germline CDR1 reads SGHTA; CDR2 reads FQGNSA. V shed 4 bases and J shed 3 bases, with 14 bases lying between them. CDR3 nucleotides: TGTGCCAGCAGCTCCCCGGAACTTGGAACAGATACGCAGTATTTT. Residues: CASSSPELGTDTQYF.

This clone was picked up a small number of times. V usage is TRBV7-6 and J usage is TRBJ2-2; D is possibly TRBD2 (5 bases). The CDR3 contains 13 residues. Per germline, CDR1 SGHVS and CDR2 FNYEAQ. V was cut by 8 bases and J by 4 bases, with 11 bases left in between. The DNA of the CDR3 is TGTGCCAGCCAAGCGGAGATCACCGGGGAGCTGTTTTTT. Its translation is CASQAEITGELFF.

This chain connects TRBV5-4 to TRBJ1-1; D unclear. Germline V CDR1 and CDR2: SGHNT, YYREEE (reference sequence). The length of the CDR3 is 12 residues. V dropped 10 bases and J dropped 8 bases, with 18 bases sitting between them. The CDR3, as DNA: TGTGCCTACGAAGGGTTGGGAGCCGAAGCTTTCTTT. This translates into CAYEGLGAEAFF.

The chain has TRBV7-2 and TRBJ1-5; TRBD1 matches 9 bases. The CDR3 loop spans 15 amino acids. V lost 5 bases to trimming and J lost 2 bases; unmatched junction nucleotides: 4. Germline assignment: CDR1 SGHTA and CDR2 FQGNSA. The CDR3 loop is CASSQGQGRNQPQHF. The CDR3 coding sequence is TGTGCCAGCAGCCAAGGACAGGGGCGCAATCAGCCCCAGCATTTT.

The V gene is TRBV18, the J gene TRBJ2-1; 15 bases are a match to TRBD2. Germline loops: CDR1 KGHSH, CDR2 LQKENI. This CDR3 is 19 amino acids long. J lost 0 bases, V lost 6 bases, and 9 bases had no gene match. The CDR3 DNA follows: TGTGCCAGCTCCCAAAGGACTAGCGGGAGGGGGAGCTCCTACAATGAGCAGTTCTTC. Translated: CASSQRTSGRGSSYNEQFF.

The chain employs TRBV7-9 and TRBJ2-3; TRBD1 agrees at 10 bases. This CDR3 spans 13 amino acids. Germline V gene sequence: CDR1 SEHNR, CDR2 FQNEAQ (reference sequence). Trimming removed 11 bases from V and 4 bases from J; junction bases left unmatched: 6. CDR3 in DNA: TGTGCCCCGGGACAGGGGATTTCAGATACGCAGTATTTT. Translating it yields CAPGQGISDTQYF.

CDR3 amino acids: CASSLGGYNEKLFF. The CDR3 DNA follows: TGTGCCAGCAGCCTGGGGGGATACAATGAAAAACTGTTTTTT. This rearrangement joins TRBV5-4 to TRBJ1-4, with a weak D call TRBD1 (5 bases). V lost 4 bases and J lost 5, with 12 bases in between. The germline CDR1 and CDR2 sequences are SGHNT and YYREEE (reference sequence). This CDR3 has 14 amino acids.

The chain has TRBV11-2 and TRBJ2-7; 10 bases are shared with TRBD2. Unmatched junction bases numbered 3, after V lost 0 bases and J lost 4 bases. Germline V gene sequence: CDR1 SGHAT, CDR2 FQNNGV. The CDR3 covers 15 residues. The CDR3: CASSLDLAGVYEQYF. The DNA for the CDR3 is TGTGCCAGCAGCTTAGATCTAGCGGGAGTTTACGAGCAGTACTTC.

This clone was seen at least ten times. J is TRBJ2-4 and V is TRBV2; TRBD2 aligns across 9 bases. This CDR3 contains 14 residues. V lost 7 bases to trimming and J lost 5 bases; unmatched junction nucleotides: 6. From germline, CDR1 is SNHLY and CDR2 FYNNEI. The CDR3 reads CASTLTSGENIQYF. The CDR3 nucleotides read TGTGCCAGCACCCTGACTAGCGGCGAAAACATTCAGTACTTC.

This chain links TRBV5-4 with TRBJ2-5; D call uncertain. The CDR3 spans 17 residues. The V gene's germline CDR1 is SGHNT and CDR2 YYREEE (reference sequence). V lost 0 bases, J lost 5 bases, and 20 bases lay in between. The DNA of the CDR3 is TGTGCCAGCAGCTTGGAGGAAGCGCAGAGGCTCTGGGAGACCCAGTACTTC. Translated: CASSLEEAQRLWETQYF.

This clone came up a few times. This chain uses TRBV7-2 with TRBJ1-4; possible D gene TRBD1, 5 bases. Trimming shortened V by 5 bases and J by 9 bases, and 22 bases separated the two germline ends. The CDR3 has 16 residues. The germline V gene has CDR1 SGHTA and CDR2 FQGNSA. Here the CDR3 reads CASSETRTRNLKKLFF. CDR3 coding DNA: TGTGCCAGCAGCGAGACTAGGACACGGAATTTGAAAAAACTGTTTTTT.

As for this clone: An end of the junction does not agree with germline; a read error may underlie this. The chain joins TRBV7-7 to TRBJ2-2; tentative D call: TRBD1 (5 bases). Germline values: CDR1 SSHAT, CDR2 FNYEAQ (reference sequence). The CDR3 consists of 13 residues. The CDR3 here is CASSLDSTGELFF. Written as DNA, the CDR3 is TGTGCTAGCAGCCTAGACAGTACCGGGGAGCTGTTTTTT.

A few counts support this clone. The J gene is TRBJ2-1, the V gene TRBV7-2, with a weak D call TRBD1 (6 bases). CDR3 length: 16 residues. Trimming cost V 5 bases and J 8 bases, with 22 bases left between them. Germline V lookup: CDR1 SGHTA, CDR2 FQGNSA. Written as DNA, the CDR3 is TGTGCCAGCAGCCCTGTGGGGGCTAGAGGGTTCGATGAGCAGTTCTTC. It encodes CASSPVGARGFDEQFF.

This chain uses TRBV5-1 with TRBJ2-1; TRBD2 matches 12 bases. Germline V gene data show CDR1 as SGHRS and CDR2 as YFSETQ. The V and J ends lost 1 base and 0 bases, in that order; junction bases with no gene match: 11. The CDR3 is 20 residues long. CDR3 sequence (DNA): TGCGCCAGCAGCTTGCAACCCGGGACTAGCGGGTTACGCTCCTACAATGAGCAGTTCTTC. Translating it yields CASSLQPGTSGLRSYNEQFF.